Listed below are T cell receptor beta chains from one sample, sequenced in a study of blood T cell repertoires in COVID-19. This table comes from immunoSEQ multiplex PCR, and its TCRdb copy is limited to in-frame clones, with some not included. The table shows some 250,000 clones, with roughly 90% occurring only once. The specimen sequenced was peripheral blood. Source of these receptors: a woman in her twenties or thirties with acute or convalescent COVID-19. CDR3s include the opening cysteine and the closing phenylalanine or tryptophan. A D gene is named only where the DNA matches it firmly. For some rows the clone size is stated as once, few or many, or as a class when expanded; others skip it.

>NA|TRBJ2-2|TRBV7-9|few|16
CASSLTLSGSSRELFF
TGTGCCAGCAGCTTAACTCTTAGTGGGAGTTCGAGGGAGCTGTTTTTT
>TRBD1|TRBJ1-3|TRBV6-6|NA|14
CASKTGDVRDTIYF
TGTGCCAGCAAAACAGGGGACGTCAGGGACACCATATATTTT
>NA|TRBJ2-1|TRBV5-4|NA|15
CASSLGLGAYNEQFF
TGTGCCAGCAGCTTGGGACTAGGCGCCTACAATGAGCAGTTCTTC
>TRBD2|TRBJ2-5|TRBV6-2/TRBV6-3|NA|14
CASSSGSPVETQYF
TGTGCCAGCAGTAGCGGGAGTCCCGTGGAGACCCAGTACTTC
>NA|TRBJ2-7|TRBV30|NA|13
CAWTVLTRDEQYF
TGTGCCTGGACGGTGCTAACGAGGGACGAGCAGTACTTC
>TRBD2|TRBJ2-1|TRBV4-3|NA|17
CASSQDPIPGGENEQFF
TGCGCCAGCAGCCAAGATCCTATCCCGGGGGGTGAGAATGAGCAGTTCTTC
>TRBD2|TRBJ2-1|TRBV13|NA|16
CASSPRTSGTYNEQFF
TGTGCCAGCAGCCCACGGACTAGCGGGACCTACAATGAGCAGTTCTTC
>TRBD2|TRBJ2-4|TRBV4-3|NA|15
CASSPTSGRENIQYF
TGCGCCAGCAGCCCGACTAGCGGGAGGGAAAACATTCAGTACTTC
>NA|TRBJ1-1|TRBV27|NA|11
CASGRFTEAFF
TGTGCCAGCGGTAGATTTACTGAAGCTTTCTTT
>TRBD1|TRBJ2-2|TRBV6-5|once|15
CASSYDVRGRGELFF
TGTGCCAGCAGTTATGATGTTAGGGGGCGCGGGGAGCTGTTTTTT
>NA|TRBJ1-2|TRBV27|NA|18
CASSDRTTKTKEGYGYTF
TGTGCCAGCAGCGATCGGACTACAAAAACGAAAGAGGGCTATGGCTACACCTTC
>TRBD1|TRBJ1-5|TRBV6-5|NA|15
CASSPGQGVGQPQHF
TGTGCCAGCAGTCCCGGACAGGGTGTCGGTCAGCCCCAGCATTTT
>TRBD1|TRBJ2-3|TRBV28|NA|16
CASSLGLTGTADTQYF
TGTGCCAGCAGTTTGGGTCTGACAGGGACGGCAGATACGCAGTATTTT
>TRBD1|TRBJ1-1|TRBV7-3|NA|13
CASSVTGYGEAFF
TGTGCCAGCAGCGTGACAGGGTACGGTGAAGCTTTCTTT
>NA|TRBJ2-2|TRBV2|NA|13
CASSPWNTGELFF
TGTGCCAGCAGTCCCTGGAACACCGGGGAGCTGTTTTTT
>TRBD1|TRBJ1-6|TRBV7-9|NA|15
CASSPDGTVNSPLHF
TGTGCCAGCAGCCCCGATGGGACAGTAAATTCACCCCTCCACTTT
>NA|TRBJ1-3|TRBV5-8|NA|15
CASSLDWSSGNTIYF
TGTGCCAGCAGCTTGGATTGGAGCTCTGGAAACACCATATATTTT
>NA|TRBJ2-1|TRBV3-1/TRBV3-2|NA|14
CASSLTDSTNEQFF
TGTGCCAGCAGCTTGACCGACTCAACCAATGAGCAGTTCTTC
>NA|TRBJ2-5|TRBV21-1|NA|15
CASSKDGTGVETQYF
TGTGCCAGCAGCAAAGACGGGACAGGGGTCGAGACCCAGTACTTC
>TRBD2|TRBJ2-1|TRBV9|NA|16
CASSTTGTSNYNEQFF
TGTGCCAGCAGCACCACCGGGACTAGCAACTACAATGAGCAGTTCTTC
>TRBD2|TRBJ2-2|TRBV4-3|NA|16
CASSPRLADYTGELFF
TGCGCCAGCAGCCCGCGGCTAGCGGATTACACCGGGGAGCTGTTTTTT
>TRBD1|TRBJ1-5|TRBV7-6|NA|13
CASSLTGVQPQHF
TGTGCCAGCAGCTTAACAGGGGTTCAGCCCCAGCATTTT
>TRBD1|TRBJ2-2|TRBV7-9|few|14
CASSNRGRTGELFF
TGTGCCAGCAGCAACAGGGGGCGGACCGGGGAGCTGTTTTTT
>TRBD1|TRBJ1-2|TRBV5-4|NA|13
CASSPGTGVDYTF
TGTGCCAGCAGCCCCGGGACAGGGGTGGACTACACCTTC
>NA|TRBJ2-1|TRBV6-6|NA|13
CASSYDTYNEQFF
TGTGCCAGCAGTTACGACACTTACAATGAGCAGTTCTTC
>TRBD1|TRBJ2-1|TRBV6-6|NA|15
CASSPTGIIYNEQFF
TGTGCCAGCAGTCCGACAGGGATTATTTACAATGAGCAGTTCTTC
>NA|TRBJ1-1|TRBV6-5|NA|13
CASSSGQNTEAFF
TGTGCCAGCAGTTCTGGACAGAACACTGAAGCTTTCTTT
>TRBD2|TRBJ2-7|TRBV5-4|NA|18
CASSLDLAGGVVVYEQYF
TGTGCCAGCAGCTTGGATTTAGCGGGAGGGGTTGTGGTCTACGAGCAGTACTTC
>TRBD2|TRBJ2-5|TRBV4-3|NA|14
CASSQNLAEETQYF
TGCGCCAGCAGCCAAAATCTAGCGGAAGAGACCCAGTACTTC
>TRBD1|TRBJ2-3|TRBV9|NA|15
CASSVVGQEADTQYF
TGTGCCAGCAGCGTAGTGGGACAGGAGGCAGATACGCAGTATTTT
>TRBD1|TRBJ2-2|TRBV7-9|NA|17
CASSPVRDRAYTGELFF
TGTGCCAGCAGCCCAGTAAGGGACAGAGCTTACACCGGGGAGCTGTTTTTT
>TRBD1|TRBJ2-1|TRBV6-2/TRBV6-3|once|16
CASSYSAGGPRNEQFF
TGTGCCAGCAGTTACTCGGCAGGGGGACCTAGGAATGAGCAGTTCTTC
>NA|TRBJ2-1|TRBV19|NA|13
CASSIAKGNEQFF
TGTGCCAGTAGTATAGCTAAGGGGAATGAGCAGTTCTTC
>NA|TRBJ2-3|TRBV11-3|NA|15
CASSLDLTSTDTQYF
TGTGCCAGCAGCTTAGATCTTACAAGCACAGATACGCAGTATTTT
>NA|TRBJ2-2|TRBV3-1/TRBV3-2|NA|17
CASSQEGRLACTGELFF
TGTGCCAGCAGCCAAGAGGGGAGGCTAGCTTGTACCGGGGAGCTGTTTTTT
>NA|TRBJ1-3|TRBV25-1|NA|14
CASSETRAGNTIYF
TGTGCCAGCAGTGAAACTAGGGCTGGAAACACCATATATTTT
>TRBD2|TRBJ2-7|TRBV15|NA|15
CATSRVTSGDYEQYF
TGTGCCACCAGCAGAGTTACTAGCGGGGACTACGAGCAGTACTTC
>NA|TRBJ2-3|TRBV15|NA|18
CATSRDVGGGSGTDTQYF
TGTGCCACCAGCAGAGATGTCGGGGGAGGATCCGGCACAGATACGCAGTATTTT
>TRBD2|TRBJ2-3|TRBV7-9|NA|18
CASSLAAGGPGGTDTQYF
TGTGCCAGCAGCTTAGCGGCGGGAGGGCCTGGTGGCACAGATACGCAGTATTTT
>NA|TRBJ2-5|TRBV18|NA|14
CASSPRQLQETQYF
TGTGCCAGCTCACCCAGGCAGCTACAAGAGACCCAGTACTTC
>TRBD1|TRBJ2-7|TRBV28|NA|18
CASSRTGGGSTSSKEQYF
TGTGCCAGCAGTCGGACAGGGGGTGGATCGACTAGCTCGAAAGAGCAGTACTTC
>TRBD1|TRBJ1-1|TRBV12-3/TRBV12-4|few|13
CASRTTGEKEAFF
TGTGCCAGCAGAACGACAGGGGAGAAAGAAGCTTTCTTT
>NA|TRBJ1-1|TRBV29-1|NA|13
CSVPGEGRTEAFF
TGCAGCGTTCCAGGGGAAGGTAGGACTGAAGCTTTCTTT
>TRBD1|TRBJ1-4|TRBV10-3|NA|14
CAIKPGTGDEKLFF
TGTGCCATCAAGCCCGGGACAGGGGACGAAAAACTGTTTTTT
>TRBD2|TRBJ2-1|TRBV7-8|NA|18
CASRLKGALAGDWNEQFF
TGTGCCAGCAGGCTGAAAGGAGCTCTAGCGGGAGATTGGAATGAGCAGTTCTTC
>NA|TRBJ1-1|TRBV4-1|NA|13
CASSQVRTEGAFF
TGCGCCAGCAGCCAAGTTCGGACAGAAGGGGCTTTCTTT
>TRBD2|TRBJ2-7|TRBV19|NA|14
CASSPAGGTGEQYF
TGTGCCAGTAGCCCCGCGGGGGGGACTGGCGAGCAGTACTTC
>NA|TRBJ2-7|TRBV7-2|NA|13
CASSIPGTPQQYF
TGTGCCAGCAGTATTCCCGGGACTCCTCAGCAGTACTTC
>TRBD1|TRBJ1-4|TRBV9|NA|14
CASSRDRVSEKLFF
TGTGCCAGCAGCCGAGACAGGGTGAGCGAAAAACTGTTTTTT
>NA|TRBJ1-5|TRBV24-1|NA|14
CATRRGGSNQPQHF
TGTGCCACCCGCAGGGGAGGGTCGAATCAGCCCCAGCATTTT
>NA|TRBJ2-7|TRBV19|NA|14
CASSSLERTYEQYF
TGTGCCAGTAGCTCCTTGGAGCGGACGTACGAGCAGTACTTC
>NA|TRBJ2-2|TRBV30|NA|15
CAWSLLAHNTGELFF
TGTGCCTGGAGTCTCCTTGCACACAACACCGGGGAGCTGTTTTTT
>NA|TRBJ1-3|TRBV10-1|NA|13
CASSEGSGNTIYF
TGCGCCAGCAGTGAGGGTAGTGGAAACACCATATATTTT
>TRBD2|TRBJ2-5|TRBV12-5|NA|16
CASGLGGTSGRETQYF
TGTGCTAGTGGTTTGGGGGGGACTAGCGGGAGAGAGACCCAGTACTTC